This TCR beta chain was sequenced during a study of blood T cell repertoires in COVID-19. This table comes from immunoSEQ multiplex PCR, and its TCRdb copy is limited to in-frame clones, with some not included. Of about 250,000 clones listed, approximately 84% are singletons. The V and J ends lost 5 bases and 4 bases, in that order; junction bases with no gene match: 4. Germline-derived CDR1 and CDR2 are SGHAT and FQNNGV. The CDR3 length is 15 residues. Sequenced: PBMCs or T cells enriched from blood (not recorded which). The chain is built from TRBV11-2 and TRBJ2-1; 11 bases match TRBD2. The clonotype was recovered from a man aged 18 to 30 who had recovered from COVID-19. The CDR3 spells CASSPTSGIYNEQFF. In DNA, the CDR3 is TGTGCCAGCAGCCCGACTAGCGGGATATACAATGAGCAGTTCTTC.